Listed here are 24 T cell receptor beta chains from one sample, sequenced in a study of CD8 T cells in Susac syndrome. With random hexamers, reverse transcription was performed on about 0.45 to 1 ug of RNA. TCRdb reanalysed the immunoSEQ multiplex PCR reads using MiXCR and keeps one entry per CDR3 protein. The sample holds some 190,000 distinct CDR3 sequences, 90% to 97% seen once. The sequencing input was CD4+ T cells from PBMCs. Every receptor here comes from a human donor with multiple sclerosis.

The chain has TRBV7-2 and TRBJ2-3; no firm D call. There are 13 residues in the CDR3. The V gene's germline CDR1 is SGHTA and CDR2 FQGNSA. V lost 3 bases, J lost 2 bases, and 6 bases lay in between. Here the CDR3 DNA reads TGTGCCAGCAGCTTTGCACCCACAGATACGCAGTATTTT. This encodes CASSFAPTDTQYF.

The J gene is TRBJ1-5, the V gene TRBV19; 7 nucleotides align to TRBD1. V lost 5 bases and J lost 4; bases outside the gene matches: 5. This CDR3 is 14 amino acids long. CDR1 is LNHDA, CDR2 SQIVND, per germline (reference sequence). In DNA, the CDR3 is TGTGCCAGTAGTTGGAGGGGGCCAAATCAGCCCCAGCATTTT. It is translated as CASSWRGPNQPQHF.

The V and J genes are TRBV24-1 and TRBJ2-1; TRBD1 aligns across 7 bases. V trimming: 1 base; J trimming: 3 bases; junction bases outside the gene matches: 5. Germline CDR1 and CDR2: KGHDR and SFDVKD. This CDR3 spans 16 amino acids. The CDR3 protein is CATSDFKGDSYNEQFF. The CDR3 coding sequence is TGTGCCACCAGTGATTTTAAGGGGGACAGCTACAATGAGCAGTTCTTC.

The V and J genes are TRBV25-1 and TRBJ2-1; D might be TRBD1 (6 bases). V lost 3 bases, J lost 1 base, and 10 bases lay in between. The V gene's germline CDR1 is MGHDK and CDR2 SYGVNS. This CDR3 has 15 amino acids. CDR3: CASSDSRGSYNEQFF. The CDR3 DNA reads TGTGCCAGCAGTGATTCCAGGGGATCCTACAATGAGCAGTTCTTC.

CDR3: CASTTRDIYNEQFF. The CDR3 DNA sequence: TGTGCCAGCACCACTCGGGACATCTACAATGAGCAGTTCTTC. This chain joins TRBV5-4 and TRBJ2-1; tentatively, D is TRBD1 (6 bases). V was clipped by 6 bases and J by 3 bases, with 13 bases between them. CDR1 is SGHNT and CDR2 is YYREEE in the germline V gene (reference sequence). The CDR3 extends over 14 amino acids.

This chain joins TRBV9 and TRBJ2-3; 7 nucleotides agree with TRBD1. Trimming cost V 7 bases and J 4 bases; bases outside gene matches: 12. The CDR3 length is 15 residues. Germline V gives CDR1 SGDLS, CDR2 YYNGEE. CDR3 nucleotides: TGTGCCAGCGGACTTCATCCCACAGGGGCAGATACGCAGTATTTT. Its translation: CASGLHPTGADTQYF. The complete variable domain, with remaining parts taken from reference TRBV9 and TRBJ2-3, reads DSGVTQTPKHLITATGQRVTLRCSPRSGDLSVYWYQQSLDQGLQFLIQYYNGEERAKGNILERFSAQQFPDLHSELNLSSLELGDSALYFCASGLHPTGADTQYFGPGTRLTVL.

The count of this clonotype is one. V and J are TRBV5-6 and TRBJ1-1; TRBD1 matches at 7 bases. The CDR3 totals 17 residues. Germline V gene sequence: CDR1 SGHDT, CDR2 YYEEEE. Trimming removed 4 bases from V and 6 bases from J; junction bases left unmatched: 18. The CDR3 DNA reads as TGTGCCAGCAGCCCGACGATTTCGACAGGGTTCGGGCCTGAAGCTTTCTTT. Its translation is CASSPTISTGFGPEAFF.

V usage is TRBV27 and J usage is TRBJ2-7; tentatively, D is TRBD1 or TRBD2 (6 bases each). The CDR3 extends over 14 amino acids. The germline V gene has CDR1 MNHEY and CDR2 SMNVEV (reference sequence). Trimming cost V 7 bases and J 8 bases, with 21 bases left between them. The CDR3 reads CASNPTWGARKQYF. The CDR3 nucleotides read TGTGCCAGCAACCCCACCTGGGGGGCCAGGAAGCAGTACTTC.

The CDR3 sequence: CATSEPRGSTDTQYF. The CDR3 region has the DNA TGTGCCACCAGTGAGCCCCGGGGGAGCACAGATACGCAGTATTTT. The chain recombines TRBV24-1 with TRBJ2-3; D perhaps matches TRBD2 (6 bases). The CDR3 has 15 amino acids. V was pared by 4 bases and J by 0 bases, with 10 bases between. Germline-derived CDR1 and CDR2 are KGHDR and SFDVKD.

This chain links TRBV24-1 with TRBJ2-1; D is ambiguous. The CDR3 is 11 residues long. CDR1 and CDR2 from the germline V gene are KGHDR and SFDVKD. The germline V and J ends were trimmed by 5 bases and 8 bases, with 6 bases remaining between them. The CDR3 DNA reads TGTGCCACCAGTGCGTTCTATGAGCAGTTCTTC. Protein product: CATSAFYEQFF.

Only one count was recorded for this clonotype. The J gene is TRBJ2-1, the V gene TRBV7-9; possibly TRBD1 for D (5 bases). Germline lookup yields CDR1 SEHNR and CDR2 FQNEAQ (reference sequence). Trimming stripped 3 bases from V and 7 bases from J, with 10 bases between. The CDR3 consists of 13 residues. The CDR3 spells CASSLGRVNEQFF. The CDR3 DNA is TGTGCCAGCAGCTTGGGCAGGGTGAATGAGCAGTTCTTC. Supplemented by reference TRBV7-9 and TRBJ2-1, the full variable domain reads DTGVSQNPRHKITKRGQNVTFRCDPISEHNRLYWYRQTLGQGPEFLTYFQNEAQLEKSRLLSDRFSAERPKGSFSTLEIQRTEQGDSAMYLCASSLGRVNEQFFGPGTRLTVL.

V gene TRBV25-1 combines with J gene TRBJ1-2; D is undetermined. Per the germline V gene, CDR1 is MGHDK and CDR2 is SYGVNS. The CDR3 has 14 amino acids. With 4 bases removed from V and 2 bases from J, the gap between germline ends came to 11 bases. CDR3 protein: CASSGLIGNYGYTF. CDR3 in DNA: TGTGCCAGCAGTGGTTTAATAGGGAACTATGGCTACACCTTC.

The V call is TRBV4-3, the J call TRBJ2-1, with a possible D match to TRBD2 (6 bases). The V end lost 4 bases, the J end lost 7 bases, and 20 bases lay between the germline ends. CDR1 and CDR2 from the germline V gene are LGHNA and YSLEER. The CDR3 length is 16 residues. The CDR3 protein is CASSPHRVAVYNEQFF. CDR3 sequence (DNA): TGCGCCAGCAGCCCCCATAGGGTAGCGGTGTATAATGAGCAGTTCTTC.

This clonotype was picked up one time. The chain recombines TRBV30 with TRBJ1-2; unclear D gene. This CDR3 is 12 amino acids long. V was pared by 7 bases and J by 3 bases, with 12 bases between. Germline-derived CDR1 and CDR2 are GTSNPN and SVGIG (reference sequence). The CDR3 spells CAYSSADYGYTF. For the CDR3, the DNA is TGTGCCTACTCATCAGCGGACTATGGCTACACCTTC.

This clonotype was observed a few times. The chain joins TRBV5-4 to TRBJ2-3; D gene uncertain. The V gene lost 4 bases and the J gene lost 6 bases, with 9 bases spanning the gap. Germline V CDR1 and CDR2: SGHNT, YYREEE (reference sequence). This CDR3 region has 12 residues. The CDR3 DNA reads TGTGCCAGCAGCCCCGCCGGGGATACGCAGTATTTT. Protein sequence: CASSPAGDTQYF.

The chain links TRBV6-5 to TRBJ2-5; D remains ambiguous. The length of the CDR3 is 18 residues. Germline V gene sequence: CDR1 MNHEY, CDR2 SVGAGI. Trimming left V 0 bases short and J 5 bases short, with 22 bases between. CDR3: CASSYSKELLPPFETQYF. In DNA form, the CDR3 reads TGTGCCAGCAGTTACTCGAAAGAGTTACTACCACCTTTTGAGACCCAGTACTTC.

Here the CDR3 reads CSVVNPGVSEQYF. In DNA, the CDR3 is TGCAGCGTTGTGAACCCGGGAGTCAGCGAGCAGTACTTC. The chain has TRBV29-1 and TRBJ2-7; possibly TRBD2 for D (6 bases). The ends were cut back, 4 bases at V and 6 bases at J, with 16 bases in the middle. The CDR3 is made up of 13 amino acids. CDR1 is SQVTM, CDR2 ANQGSEA, per germline.

V and J are TRBV12-3 or TRBV12-4 and TRBJ1-2; TRBD1 agrees at 11 bases. V dropped 6 bases and J dropped 8; count of bases not matched to a gene: 5. The CDR3 consists of 13 residues. The CDR3 region has the DNA TGTGCCAGCAGCTGGGGACAGGGGGGCGGCTACACCTTC. Protein sequence: CASSWGQGGGYTF.

The chain carries TRBV6-1 and TRBJ1-1; D is uncertain. This CDR3 region has 12 residues. The V end was cut by 7 bases, the J end by 6 bases, with 12 bases between. Germline CDR1 MNHNS, CDR2 SASEGT. Here the CDR3 DNA reads TGTGCCAGCACCCCAAAGAGGGCTGAAGCTTTCTTT. Amino acids: CASTPKRAEAFF.

This sequence joins TRBV6-1 and TRBJ2-5; possible D gene TRBD1, 6 bases. CDR1 is MNHNS and CDR2 is SASEGT in the germline V gene. The CDR3 is made up of 13 amino acids. The V end was cut by 5 bases, the J end by 5 bases, with 12 bases between. The DNA for the CDR3 is TGTGCCAGCAGTCTACAGGGATGGGAGACCCAGTACTTC. This codes for CASSLQGWETQYF.

The rearrangement joins TRBV2 to TRBJ2-7, with D possibly matching TRBD1 (6 bases). This CDR3 spans 13 amino acids. Germline V lookup: CDR1 SNHLY, CDR2 FYNNEI. Trimming stripped 7 bases from V and 0 bases from J, with 10 bases between. CDR3 DNA: TGTGCCAGCAACGGACAGAACTCCTACGAGCAGTACTTC. This gives the protein CASNGQNSYEQYF.

V gene TRBV6-1 combines with J gene TRBJ2-1, with D hard to call. The CDR3 sequence is 15 residues long. Germline V CDR1 and CDR2: MNHNS, SASEGT. Deletions cut 6 bases from V and 5 bases from J, with 17 bases between. The DNA for the CDR3 is TGTGCCAGCAGAACATGGGGTGATAGCAACAATGAGCAGTTCTTC. Protein: CASRTWGDSNNEQFF.

This chain connects TRBV29-1 to TRBJ2-1; TRBD1 might be the D (6 bases). V was shortened by 5 bases and J by 0 bases, with 11 bases between the two germline ends. Germline V gives CDR1 SQVTM, CDR2 ANQGSEA. The CDR3 has 14 amino acids. The CDR3 spells CSVQGTSSYNEQFF. The CDR3 bases are TGCAGCGTTCAGGGGACGAGCTCCTACAATGAGCAGTTCTTC.

V is TRBV12-3 or TRBV12-4 and J is TRBJ2-6, with TRBD1 matching 9 bases. V dropped 5 bases and J dropped 2; count of bases not matched to a gene: 7. There are 17 residues in the CDR3. In DNA form, the CDR3 reads TGTGCCAGCAGTCATGACAGGGGGAAGGCTGGGGCCAACGTCCTGACTTTC. This sequence encodes CASSHDRGKAGANVLTF.